A single sample gave rise to the 27 T cell receptor beta chains below, sequenced in a study of cytotoxic CD8 clonotypes in ibrutinib-treated CLL. This table comes from immunoSEQ multiplex PCR, and its TCRdb copy is limited to in-frame clones, with some not included. In the table there are tens of thousands of clones, about 68% of which are singletons. Sequencing was performed on PBMCs, taken before ibrutinib treatment. The source of these receptors is a human donor with chronic lymphocytic leukemia.

The chain links TRBV5-6 to TRBJ1-5; possibly TRBD1 for D (5 bases). The CDR3 has 16 amino acids. Germline CDR1 reads SGHDT; CDR2 reads YYEEEE. The V end was cut by 2 bases, the J end by 4 bases, with 16 bases between. In DNA form, the CDR3 reads TGTGCCAGCAGCTTTTCAGACAGTAGTCGAAATCAGCCCCAGCATTTT. Translating it yields CASSFSDSSRNQPQHF.

V usage is TRBV7-9 and J usage is TRBJ2-3, with a possible D match to TRBD2 (6 bases). The CDR3 contains 14 residues. In germline, CDR1 is SEHNR, CDR2 FQNEAQ (reference sequence). V was cut by 4 bases and J by 0 bases, with 8 bases left in between. The CDR3 spells CASSSGTSTDTQYF. The CDR3 bases are TGTGCCAGCAGCTCCGGGACTAGCACAGATACGCAGTATTTT.

This clone was detected a few times. The gene calls are TRBV5-4 and TRBJ1-4; 10 nucleotides match TRBD1. CDR3 size: 17 residues. V was pared by 2 bases and J by 2 bases, with 6 bases of the junction left unmatched. The germline V gene encodes CDR1 SGHNT and CDR2 YYREEE (reference sequence). CDR3: CASSLGQGVGTNEKLFF. In DNA, the CDR3 is TGTGCCAGCAGCTTAGGACAGGGGGTAGGCACTAATGAAAAACTGTTTTTT.

This clone has only a few counts. The chain combines TRBV5-1 with TRBJ2-7; 7 nucleotides match TRBD2. The V and J ends lost 3 bases and 6 bases, in that order; junction bases with no gene match: 3. CDR1 is SGHRS, CDR2 YFSETQ, per germline. There are 12 residues in the CDR3. CDR3: CASSWSGGEQYF. In DNA, the CDR3 is TGCGCCAGCAGCTGGTCGGGGGGCGAGCAGTACTTC.

The J gene is TRBJ1-2, the V gene TRBV6-4; D gene ambiguous. Trimming shortened V by 5 bases and J by 4 bases, and 20 bases separated the two germline ends. Looked up from germline, CDR1 is MRHNA and CDR2 is SNTAGT. CDR3 length: 16 residues. The CDR3 region is CASSHADYGKTYGYTF. Here the CDR3 DNA reads TGTGCCAGCAGTCATGCGGACTACGGAAAGACCTATGGCTACACCTTC.

The sample holds one count of this clone. This chain joins TRBV7-9 and TRBJ2-7; maybe TRBD2 (6 bases). Germline assignment: CDR1 SEHNR and CDR2 FQNEAQ (reference sequence). Trimming removed 3 bases at V and 4 bases at J, with 13 bases between. The CDR3 runs to 14 residues. The DNA of the CDR3 is TGTGCCAGCAGCTTGGGGGGAGTGGGGTACGAGCAGTACTTC. This translates into CASSLGGVGYEQYF.

The rearrangement links TRBV4-2 to TRBJ1-5, with TRBD1 matching over 7 bases. The V gene's germline CDR1 is LGHNA and CDR2 YNFKEQ. V gave up 1 base and J gave up 0 bases; unmatched junction bases: 6. This CDR3 has 17 amino acids. CDR3 amino acids: CASSQGGTDYSNQPQHF. The CDR3 nucleotides are TGTGCCAGCAGCCAAGGTGGGACAGATTATAGCAATCAGCCCCAGCATTTT.

This chain connects TRBV6-4 to TRBJ1-2, with 8 bases fitting TRBD1. Germline assignment: CDR1 MRHNA and CDR2 SNTAGT. V was pared by 3 bases and J by 3 bases, with 6 bases of the junction left unmatched. The CDR3 extends over 15 amino acids. The CDR3 here is CASSEGQGPYYGYTF. The DNA for the CDR3 is TGTGCCAGCAGTGAAGGACAGGGCCCATACTATGGCTACACCTTC.

The chain links TRBV18 to TRBJ2-3; D ambiguous. The germline V gene has CDR1 KGHSH and CDR2 LQKENI. The CDR3 is 14 amino acids. V was pared by 1 base and J by 1 base, with 6 bases between. The CDR3 coding sequence is TGTGCCAGCTCACCACTTTTACGCACAGATACGCAGTATTTT. Translating it yields CASSPLLRTDTQYF.

In this sample, this clone turned up once. J is TRBJ1-5 and V is TRBV29-1, with D perhaps TRBD1 (6 bases). Per the germline V gene, CDR1 is SQVTM and CDR2 is ANQGSEA. This CDR3 is 13 amino acids long. Trimming removed 6 bases from V and 6 bases from J, with 15 bases in between. CDR3 amino acids: CSVSPGVGQPQHF. The CDR3 nucleotides are TGCAGCGTCTCCCCAGGGGTAGGTCAGCCCCAGCATTTT. Full variable domain (missing parts from reference TRBV29-1 and TRBJ1-5): SAVISQKPSRDICQRGTSLTIQCQVDSQVTMMFWYRQQPGQSLTLIATANQGSEATYESGFVIDKFPISRPNLTFSTLTVSNMSPEDSSIYLCSVSPGVGQPQHFGDGTRLSIL.

The V call is TRBV2, the J call TRBJ1-5; no reliable D call. This CDR3 spans 15 amino acids. The ends were cut back, 8 bases at V and 0 bases at J, with 14 bases in the middle. Germline V gives CDR1 SNHLY, CDR2 FYNNEI. The CDR3 DNA is TGTGCCAGCGGCGAAGGGTCTTATAGCAATCAGCCCCAGCATTTT. Translation gives CASGEGSYSNQPQHF.

This chain uses TRBV5-6 with TRBJ1-5; weak D call: TRBD1 (5 bases). This CDR3 has 14 residues. The V gene lost 4 bases and the J gene lost 0 bases, with 8 bases spanning the gap. Germline CDR1 SGHDT, CDR2 YYEEEE. The CDR3 spells CASSIRDSNQPQHF. The CDR3 nucleotides are TGTGCCAGCAGCATCAGGGATAGCAATCAGCCCCAGCATTTT. Full variable domain (missing parts from reference TRBV5-6 and TRBJ1-5): DAGVTQSPTHLIKTRGQQVTLRCSPKSGHDTVSWYQQALGQGPQFIFQYYEEEERQRGNFPDRFSGHQFPNYSSELNVNALLLGDSALYLCASSIRDSNQPQHFGDGTRLSIL.

The chain carries TRBV15 and TRBJ2-2; 12 bases are shared with TRBD2. Germline-derived CDR1 and CDR2 are LNHNV and YYDKDF (reference sequence). CDR3 length: 16 residues. The junction had 8 bases not matched to a gene; V was cut back by 5 bases and J by 7 bases. The CDR3 nucleotides read TGTGCCACCAGCCTAGGACTAGCGGGAAGGGGCGGGGAGCTGTTTTTT. This sequence encodes CATSLGLAGRGGELFF.

The chain has TRBV6-5 and TRBJ2-2; tentatively, D is TRBD2 (5 bases). V lost 8 bases and J lost 1, with 11 bases in between. The CDR3 is made up of 14 amino acids. Per the germline V gene, CDR1 is MNHEY and CDR2 is SVGAGI. The DNA of the CDR3 is TGTGCCAGCCGCGAGGGCTTGAACACCGGGGAGCTGTTTTTT. Translated, it gives CASREGLNTGELFF.

The J gene is TRBJ2-7, the V gene TRBV7-2; 7 nucleotides line up with TRBD1. With V trimmed by 5 bases and J by 0 bases, 7 bases remained unmatched. Per the germline V gene, CDR1 is SGHTA and CDR2 is FQGNSA. The CDR3 has 15 amino acids. CDR3 sequence: CASSRTGFNSYEQYF. The CDR3, as DNA: TGTGCCAGCAGCCGGACAGGCTTTAACTCCTACGAGCAGTACTTC.

The chain uses TRBV19 and TRBJ2-1; 8 nucleotides line up with TRBD2. The CDR3 extends over 15 amino acids. V gave up 4 bases and J gave up 2 bases; unmatched junction bases: 4. Per the germline V gene, CDR1 is LNHDA and CDR2 is SQIVND (reference sequence). CDR3 loop: CASSSRGLAYNEQFF. DNA for the CDR3: TGTGCCAGTAGTAGTAGGGGACTAGCCTACAATGAGCAGTTCTTC. Looking up the rest from reference TRBV19 and TRBJ2-1 gives the full variable domain: DGGITQSPKYLFRKEGQNVTLSCEQNLNHDAMYWYRQDPGQGLRLIYYSQIVNDFQKGDIAEGYSVSREKKESFPLTVTSAQKNPTAFYLCASSSRGLAYNEQFFGPGTRLTVL.

The chain carries TRBV29-1 and TRBJ1-1; 10 nucleotides line up with TRBD1. The germline CDR1 and CDR2 sequences are SQVTM and ANQGSEA. This CDR3 has 12 amino acids. The V and J ends lost 5 bases and 9 bases, in that order; junction bases with no gene match: 6. CDR3 sequence reads: CSVSDRGFQAFF. In nucleotides, the CDR3 is TGCAGCGTTTCGGACAGGGGGTTTCAAGCTTTCTTT.

This clone was recorded a few times. The V and J genes are TRBV19 and TRBJ1-1; TRBD1 might be the D (5 bases). V lost 7 bases and J 4 bases, leaving 13 bases between the germline ends. This CDR3 spans 13 amino acids. CDR1 is LNHDA, CDR2 SQIVND, per germline (reference sequence). The CDR3 region is CASMPTVGTEAFF. CDR3 DNA sequence: TGTGCCAGTATGCCGACAGTTGGCACTGAAGCTTTCTTT.

The chain couples TRBV28 to TRBJ1-2; no definite D call. The length of the CDR3 is 11 residues. The V gene's germline CDR1 is MDHEN and CDR2 SYDVKM. V was trimmed by 6 bases and J by 2 bases, leaving 4 bases between them. CDR3 in amino acids: CASSRNYGYTF. CDR3 nucleotide sequence: TGTGCCAGCAGCCGAAACTATGGCTACACCTTC.

This clone was observed a handful of times. This chain connects TRBV29-1 to TRBJ2-7, with D possibly being TRBD1 (6 bases). Germline V lookup: CDR1 SQVTM, CDR2 ANQGSEA. CDR3 length: 13 residues. Trimming took off 0 bases at V and 1 base at J, with 7 bases between the two ends. CDR3 coding DNA: TGCAGCGTTGAAGAAGGGACATCCTACGAGCAGTACTTC. It encodes CSVEEGTSYEQYF.

DNA for the CDR3: TGTGCCAGCAGTCCTAGATCACTGGATAACAATGAGCAGTTCTTC. This translates into CASSPRSLDNNEQFF. The chain couples TRBV9 to TRBJ2-1; D is ambiguous. This CDR3 spans 15 amino acids. Germline CDR1 and CDR2: SGDLS and YYNGEE. Trimming left V 5 bases short and J 5 bases short, with 17 bases between.

The chain recombines TRBV5-4 with TRBJ2-5, with D possibly TRBD1 on 6 matching bases. This CDR3 is built from 14 residues. The V gene's germline CDR1 is SGHNT and CDR2 YYREEE (reference sequence). V lost 0 bases, J lost 4 bases, and 10 bases lay in between. The CDR3 nucleotides are TGTGCCAGCAGCTTGGAAGGGGGTCCAGAGACCCAGTACTTC. It specifies CASSLEGGPETQYF.

The CDR3 loop is CSVAPDPRGTGELFF. As DNA, the CDR3 is TGCAGCGTTGCCCCAGACCCACGGGGCACCGGGGAGCTGTTTTTT. This sequence joins TRBV29-1 and TRBJ2-2; D possibly corresponds to TRBD2 (5 bases). The germline V and J ends were trimmed by 4 bases and 4 bases, with 16 bases remaining between them. The CDR3 consists of 15 residues. CDR1 is SQVTM, CDR2 ANQGSEA, per germline.

The gene calls are TRBV10-3 and TRBJ1-3; tentatively, D is TRBD1 (6 bases). The CDR3 totals 18 residues. Trimming stripped 4 bases from V and 0 bases from J, with 19 bases between. The germline V gene has CDR1 ENHRY and CDR2 SYGVKD. CDR3 amino acids: CAISGRDTRTISGNTIYF. The CDR3 region has the DNA TGTGCCATCAGTGGCCGGGACACCAGGACTATCTCTGGAAACACCATATATTTT.

The rearrangement joins TRBV2 to TRBJ2-7; TRBD1 matches at 11 bases. After removal of 6 bases from V and 1 base from J, the junction contained 2 bases not matched to a gene. The CDR3 consists of 14 residues. Per germline, CDR1 SNHLY and CDR2 FYNNEI. CDR3 nucleotides: TGTGCCAGCAGCCGGGACAGGGGGTCCTACGAGCAGTACTTC. It specifies CASSRDRGSYEQYF.

This clone occurred a few times. The chain employs TRBV2 and TRBJ1-5, with D uncertain. Trimming cost V 5 bases and J 7 bases, with 18 bases left between them. Germline V CDR1 and CDR2: SNHLY, FYNNEI. This CDR3 spans 15 amino acids. The DNA of the CDR3 is TGTGCCAGCAGTCGCCGGGCCTCAGGAACGCAGCCCCAGCATTTT. The encoded protein is CASSRRASGTQPQHF.

This clone is medium-sized within its sample. This chain links TRBV5-1 with TRBJ2-2; no clear D. CDR3 length: 18 amino acids. Germline CDR1 SGHRS, CDR2 YFSETQ. V lost 4 bases to trimming and J lost 0 bases, with 19 bases between them. The CDR3 region is CASSPTPLGLANTGELFF. CDR3 nucleotides: TGCGCCAGCAGCCCCACTCCCCTGGGGTTGGCGAACACCGGGGAGCTGTTTTTT.